The entry below describes one TCR beta chain. Its antigen remains unidentified. The method was immunoSEQ multiplex PCR; TCRdb's version includes in-frame clones alone and lacks a portion of them. The profile shows about 85,000 clones, about 91% of them singletons. The ends were cut back, 5 bases at V and 0 bases at J, with 14 bases in the middle. Per the germline V gene, CDR1 is MNHEY and CDR2 is SVGAGI. The CDR3 runs 15 residues. This record comes from a study of graft-versus-host responses after intestinal transplantation. The overall study: Recipients were given multivisceral, liver-intestinal, or isolated intestinal transplants. Anti-thymocyte globulin induction preceded three to four years of tacrolimus and steroid maintenance in all recipients.

General study results and limits: High graft-versus-host to host-versus-graft T cell clonal ratios marked allografts of patients with graft-donor macrochimerism. GvH clones occurred in recipient marrow; some first appeared in ileum or blood.

The receptor was derived from a human donor who was the organ donor for an intestinal transplant. The rearrangement links TRBV6-5 to TRBJ2-7, with D tentatively TRBD2 (6 bases). The specimen was unstimulated CD8+ T cells sorted from spleen or lymph node cells, collected before transplant. The CDR3 bases are TGTGCCAGCAGTACCATCGGGACTCCCTCCTACGAGCAGTACTTC. This encodes CASSTIGTPSYEQYF.